This TCR beta chain was obtained from a study of T cell responses to AZD1222 COVID-19 vaccine. Study-level points and caveats: CD4 TCRs linked to vaccination spanned spike, dominating at 160-218 and 743-854.

Using immunoSEQ multiplex PCR, the repertoire was profiled, and TCRdb retains in-frame clones only, with some absent. The repertoire includes over 90,000 clones, around 91% of them detected once, and about 5% sits in the top ten. About this clone: Its antigen remains unidentified.

Trimming stripped 5 bases from V and 2 bases from J, with 22 bases between. The length of the CDR3 is 17 residues. Germline V gene lookup returns CDR1 SGHVS and CDR2 FQNEAQ. This sequence was found in an adult in good health. Sample: peripheral blood, taken on day 0 of AZD1222 vaccination. V gene TRBV7-8 combines with J gene TRBJ2-7, with D tentatively TRBD1 (6 bases). CDR3 sequence: CASSPPSRAPGAYEQYF. CDR3 bases: TGTGCCAGCAGCCCTCCCTCCCGGGCCCCAGGGGCCTACGAGCAGTACTTC. The entire variable domain, with the rest obtained from reference TRBV7-8 and TRBJ2-7, is as follows: GAGVSQSPRYKVAKRGQDVALRCDPISGHVSLFWYQQALGQGPEFLTYFQNEAQLDKSGLPSDRFFAERPEGSVSTLKIQRTQQEDSAVYLCASSPPSRAPGAYEQYFGPGTRLTVT.